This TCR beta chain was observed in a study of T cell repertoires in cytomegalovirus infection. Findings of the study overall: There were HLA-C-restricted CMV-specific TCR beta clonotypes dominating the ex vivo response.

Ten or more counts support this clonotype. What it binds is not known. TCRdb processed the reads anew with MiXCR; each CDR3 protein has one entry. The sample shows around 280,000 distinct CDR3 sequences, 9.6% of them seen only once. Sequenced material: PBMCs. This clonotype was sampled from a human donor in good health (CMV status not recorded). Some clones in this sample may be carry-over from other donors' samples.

This CDR3 reads CASSSGTTSLGEQFF. DNA for the CDR3: TGTGCCAGCAGCTCGGGGACCACCTCTCTAGGGGAGCAGTTCTTC. The chain carries TRBV7-8 and TRBJ2-1, with D possibly called TRBD1 or TRBD2 (5 bases each). Per the germline V gene, CDR1 is SGHVS and CDR2 is FQNEAQ. V was cut by 4 bases and J by 10 bases, with 20 bases left in between. The CDR3 consists of 15 residues.